These T cell receptor beta chains were read from a single sample in a study of regulatory T cells in long-lasting Graves disease. TCRdb called the multiplex PCR reads again in MiXCR, with one record for every CDR3 protein. Of roughly 220,000 distinct CDR3 sequences in the sample, around 19% were seen once. Sequenced here: peripheral blood mononuclear cells (PBMCs), sampled at new diagnosis, from a patient treated with antithyroid drugs. These receptors all come from a female donor with Graves disease. The CDR3 runs from the conserved cysteine through the conserved F or W.

v_call cdr3_aa
TRBV5-1 CASSEGGGGGYTF
TRBV2 CASSEARTKNYGYTF
TRBV30 CAWSLGTGAYEQYF
TRBV27 CASSFSPKKGARSSYNEQFF
TRBV19 CASSLGQYQPQHF
TRBV14 CASSHSRDRGNPNYGYTF
TRBV11-2 CASRIAGGPWNEQFF
TRBV18 CASSPQGNNYGYTF
TRBV19 CASGGDSRYEQYF
TRBV2 CASTSGSTYEQYF
TRBV5-4 CASSFGLAGGRSYNEQFF
TRBV15 CATSSAGTGLSPLHF
TRBV5-5 CASSLLDSYEAFF
TRBV5-1 CASRLAGGRRMIDEQFF
TRBV10-3 CAIRGGANSGANVLTF
TRBV20-1 CSARQRNTGELFF
TRBV5-1 CASSPTSGRLTDTQYF
TRBV3-1 CASSQKWTGDEKLFF
TRBV28 CASSSRSYRGGNTEAFF
TRBV6-2/TRBV6-3 CASSPVGANTEAFF
TRBV15 CATSRAQRTDTEAFF
TRBV30 CAWAFGGRNYEQYF
TRBV7-3 CASSLDRISQHF